The 20 T cell receptor beta chains below were found in one sample sequenced in a study of OX40 agonist ivuxolimab in advanced cancers. Libraries were constructed by the immunoSEQ multiplex PCR assay. TCRdb holds this immuneACCESS table with in-frame rearrangements only. Some clones are missing; in checked studies, unresolved V genes explain under half, and the rest has no known cause. Within this sample are tens of thousands of clones, with more than 75% of them counted one time only. In total, the top ten clones hold approximately 14% of the sample. The starting material was CD4+ or CD8+ T cells sorted from blood, obtained in a trial of the OX40 agonist ivuxolimab. Receptors originate from an adult with an advanced solid tumor such as melanoma, head and neck, liver or kidney cancer.

This clone is medium-sized within its sample. This chain joins TRBV2 and TRBJ2-7; D unclear. The germline V gene encodes CDR1 SNHLY and CDR2 FYNNEI. Trimming took 4 bases from V and 2 from J, leaving 12 bases between them. The CDR3 runs to 14 residues. The CDR3 reads CASSGIALAYEQYF. CDR3 nucleotide sequence: TGTGCCAGCAGTGGCATAGCCCTAGCCTACGAGCAGTACTTC.

The chain carries TRBV11-2 and TRBJ1-1; D not resolved. Trimming took off 5 bases at V and 4 bases at J, with 20 bases between the two ends. The germline gives CDR1 SGHAT, CDR2 FQNNGV. The CDR3 runs 16 residues. The CDR3 nucleotides are TGTGCCAGCAGCCCAAAACTCGGACGGGATGCCACTGAAGCTTTCTTT. Protein sequence: CASSPKLGRDATEAFF.

This clone is medium-sized. The chain is built from TRBV7-9 and TRBJ1-5; no clear D gene. The V end lost 0 bases, the J end lost 5 bases, and 11 bases lay between the germline ends. This CDR3 is 15 amino acids long. Germline V gene data show CDR1 as SEHNR and CDR2 as FQNEAQ (reference sequence). The CDR3: CASSLASGDYQPQHF. CDR3 DNA: TGTGCCAGCAGCTTAGCATCCGGGGATTATCAGCCCCAGCATTTT. Full variable domain (rest looked up from reference TRBV7-9 and TRBJ1-5): DTGVSQNPRHKITKRGQNVTFRCDPISEHNRLYWYRQTLGQGPEFLTYFQNEAQLEKSRLLSDRFSAERPKGSFSTLEIQRTEQGDSAMYLCASSLASGDYQPQHFGDGTRLSIL.

The J gene is TRBJ2-7, the V gene TRBV27, with 10 bases matching TRBD1. Germline V CDR1 and CDR2: MNHEY, SMNVEV (reference sequence). J was trimmed by 5 bases and V by 5 bases; bases with no gene match: 6. There are 14 residues in the CDR3. The CDR3 loop reads CASSPRQGAHEQYF. For the CDR3, the DNA is TGTGCCAGCAGTCCAAGACAGGGGGCCCACGAGCAGTACTTC.

Regarding this clone: This sample includes further DNA sequences coding for the same CDR3. The chain combines TRBV4-3 with TRBJ2-5; D is uncertain. The germline V gene has CDR1 LGHNA and CDR2 YSLEER. The CDR3 is 13 residues long. V was cut by 1 base and J by 7 bases, with 10 bases left in between. CDR3 sequence reads: CASSQVQAGTQYF. DNA for the CDR3: TGCGCCAGCAGCCAAGTCCAGGCTGGGACCCAGTACTTC.

The chain's CDR3 is CASSVAEWDGYTF. Here the CDR3 DNA reads TGTGCCAGCAGCGTAGCGGAGTGGGATGGCTACACCTTC. The chain couples TRBV9 to TRBJ1-2, with D hard to call. V was pared by 0 bases and J by 6 bases, with 9 bases between. The CDR3 runs to 13 residues. Germline CDR1 reads SGDLS; CDR2 reads YYNGEE.

The chain couples TRBV9 to TRBJ2-3; TRBD1 matches at 8 bases. The germline CDR1 and CDR2 sequences are SGDLS and YYNGEE. This CDR3 has 16 amino acids. V lost 3 bases to trimming and J lost 3 bases; unmatched junction nucleotides: 9. CDR3 loop: CASSAEGGQVTDTQYF. For the CDR3, the DNA is TGTGCCAGCAGCGCCGAGGGGGGACAGGTGACAGATACGCAGTATTTT. Looking up the rest from reference TRBV9 and TRBJ2-3 gives the full variable domain: DSGVTQTPKHLITATGQRVTLRCSPRSGDLSVYWYQQSLDQGLQFLIQYYNGEERAKGNILERFSAQQFPDLHSELNLSSLELGDSALYFCASSAEGGQVTDTQYFGPGTRLTVL.

The chain combines TRBV27 with TRBJ2-7, with 11 nucleotides matching TRBD2. Per germline, CDR1 MNHEY and CDR2 SMNVEV (reference sequence). Germline trimming cut 3 bases from V and 5 bases from J; bases unmatched to any gene: 21. The CDR3 is 20 residues long. The CDR3 here is CASSLTMGIAGGPFRNEQYF. The CDR3 DNA is TGTGCCAGCAGTTTGACAATGGGGATAGCGGGGGGGCCTTTCAGGAACGAGCAGTACTTC.

The chain links TRBV6-5 to TRBJ1-2, with D unclear. Trimming took off 2 bases at V and 10 bases at J, with 20 bases between the two ends. Per the germline V gene, CDR1 is MNHEY and CDR2 is SVGAGI. The CDR3 contains 15 residues. DNA of the CDR3: TGTGCCAGCAGTTACAGCTTCGTCCCGGGAGCTGACTACACCTTC. It encodes CASSYSFVPGADYTF.

The chain uses TRBV5-5 and TRBJ2-7; D not certain. The V and J ends lost 0 bases and 2 bases respectively, with 9 bases between them. The CDR3 covers 14 residues. Germline CDR1 is SGHKS and CDR2 is YYEKEE (reference sequence). In DNA form, the CDR3 reads TGTGCCAGCAGCTTGGAGCCTATGACCTACGAGCAGTACTTC. Its translation is CASSLEPMTYEQYF.

The chain links TRBV6-1 to TRBJ1-1; a weak D match, TRBD1 (5 bases). CDR3 length equals 13 residues. Germline assignment: CDR1 MNHNS and CDR2 SASEGT. V gave up 11 bases and J gave up 1 base, with 14 bases separating them. The CDR3 sequence: CAGVGTSNTEAFF. CDR3 nucleotide sequence: TGTGCCGGCGTCGGGACGTCGAACACTGAAGCTTTCTTT.

This chain connects TRBV19 to TRBJ2-7; no definite D call. V dropped 5 bases and J dropped 1 base, with 12 bases sitting between them. Germline CDR1 reads LNHDA; CDR2 reads SQIVND (reference sequence). This CDR3 has 14 amino acids. Here the CDR3 reads CASSEPAFSYEQYF. The CDR3 DNA is TGTGCCAGTAGTGAACCGGCGTTTTCCTACGAGCAGTACTTC.

A single count supports this clone. The chain couples TRBV6-5 to TRBJ1-5; a possible D gene is TRBD1 (6 bases). The V end lost 0 bases, the J end lost 5 bases, and 11 bases lay between the germline ends. The germline CDR1 and CDR2 sequences are MNHEY and SVGAGI. The CDR3 runs 15 residues. Here the CDR3 reads CASSYSAGDDQPQHF. In nucleotides, the CDR3 is TGTGCCAGCAGTTACTCAGCAGGGGACGATCAGCCCCAGCATTTT.

J is TRBJ2-7 and V is TRBV4-3, with 8 bases identical to TRBD2. Germline V gene sequence: CDR1 LGHNA, CDR2 YSLEER. This CDR3 has 15 residues. Losses at the gene ends were 1 base for V and 1 base for J; bases not matched to a gene: 3. CDR3 amino acids: CASSQGSGASYEQYF. The CDR3 bases are TGCGCCAGCAGCCAAGGTAGCGGGGCGTCCTACGAGCAGTACTTC.

This clone came up once. V usage is TRBV19 and J usage is TRBJ2-3; 7 bases align to TRBD2. The CDR3 runs to 14 residues. V was clipped by 3 bases and J by 2 bases; unmatched bases: 2. Germline V CDR1 and CDR2: LNHDA, SQIVND (reference sequence). For the CDR3, the DNA is TGTGCCAGTAGTATCGCGGGGGACACAGATACGCAGTATTTT. Amino acids: CASSIAGDTDTQYF.

The rearrangement joins TRBV4-1 to TRBJ2-7; 7 bases fit TRBD1. CDR1 MGHRA and CDR2 YSYEKL come from the germline V gene. The CDR3 length is 16 residues. V shed 4 bases, J shed 1 base, and the junction held 10 bases outside the gene matches. DNA of the CDR3: TGCGCCAGCAGCCTAATGGCCACAGGGGAGTCCTACGAGCAGTACTTC. This translates into CASSLMATGESYEQYF.

The chain employs TRBV6-5 and TRBJ2-2; D might be TRBD2 (5 bases). The CDR3 sequence is 13 residues long. Germline loops: CDR1 MNHEY, CDR2 SVGAGI. The V and J ends lost 5 bases and 4 bases respectively, with 8 bases between them. The CDR3 sequence is CASSRGGTGELFF. DNA for the CDR3: TGTGCCAGCAGTCGAGGAGGCACCGGGGAGCTGTTTTTT.

This rearrangement joins TRBV29-1 to TRBJ1-3; D gene unclear. Germline loops: CDR1 SQVTM, CDR2 ANQGSEA. V lost 0 bases and J lost 3, with 15 bases in between. The CDR3 is made up of 16 amino acids. CDR3 sequence (DNA): TGCAGCGTTGAAGATGGCCATGGTGTGGGTGGAAACACCATATATTTT. Residues: CSVEDGHGVGGNTIYF.

This clone was detected a few times. This sequence joins TRBV9 and TRBJ2-7, with TRBD2 identical over 7 bases. Germline assignment: CDR1 SGDLS and CDR2 YYNGEE. The CDR3 extends over 17 amino acids. The J segment lost 0 bases and the V segment lost 4 bases, leaving 13 bases of the junction unmatched. In DNA, the CDR3 is TGTGCCAGCAGCCCCCGCCGAGGGAGCGGGGACTCCTACGAGCAGTACTTC. Amino acid sequence: CASSPRRGSGDSYEQYF. Drawing the rest from reference TRBV9 and TRBJ2-7, the complete variable domain is DSGVTQTPKHLITATGQRVTLRCSPRSGDLSVYWYQQSLDQGLQFLIQYYNGEERAKGNILERFSAQQFPDLHSELNLSSLELGDSALYFCASSPRRGSGDSYEQYFGPGTRLTVT.

This chain uses TRBV27 with TRBJ2-1, with 8 bases identical to TRBD1. This CDR3 contains 15 residues. The V segment lost 5 bases and the J segment 8 bases; nucleotides outside the gene matches: 11. Looked up from germline, CDR1 is MNHEY and CDR2 is SMNVEV (reference sequence). CDR3 amino acids: CASSPHRTGLDEQFF. CDR3 bases: TGTGCCAGCAGTCCCCATCGGACAGGGCTCGATGAGCAGTTCTTC.